The next 19 T cell receptor beta chains were all read from a single sample in a study of follicular helper T cells after annual influenza vaccination. Specified time point: 2015-2016 season, pre-vaccination. This table comes from immunoSEQ multiplex PCR, and its TCRdb copy is limited to in-frame clones, with some not included. The table lists a few thousand clones, under 90% of them singletons, with approximately 2% in the top ten. Source: CXCR5+ CD38- circulating T follicular helper cells from blood, taken on the day of influenza vaccination. As to subset: circulating Tfh, non-naive CD4+CXCR5+PD-1+ (ICOS+CD38+ or ICOS-CD38-). Receptors originate from an adult who received the influenza vaccine.

The chain carries TRBV10-3 and TRBJ1-5, with D possibly TRBD1 on 5 matching bases. The CDR3 is made up of 13 amino acids. V was pared by 8 bases and J by 3 bases, with 11 bases between. The germline V gene encodes CDR1 ENHRY and CDR2 SYGVKD. CDR3 bases: TGTGCCATCGGTACAGGAGTCAATCAGCCCCAGCATTTT. Translating it yields CAIGTGVNQPQHF.

The chain carries TRBV6-6 and TRBJ2-7, with a tentative D call TRBD1 (5 bases). The CDR3 totals 13 residues. V gave up 8 bases and J gave up 0 bases, with 11 bases separating them. In germline, CDR1 is MNHNY, CDR2 SVGAGI (reference sequence). In DNA form, the CDR3 reads TGTGCCAGCCATTTGGGGCCCTCCTACGAGCAGTACTTC. The encoded protein is CASHLGPSYEQYF.

The chain uses TRBV10-3 and TRBJ1-2; no clear D gene. From germline, CDR1 is ENHRY and CDR2 SYGVKD. The CDR3 runs to 14 residues. Deletions cut 6 bases from V and 2 bases from J, with 13 bases between. CDR3 nucleotides: TGTGCCATCAGGGAACCCCGGGTCAACTATGGCTACACCTTC. It codes for CAIREPRVNYGYTF.

This chain uses TRBV4-3 with TRBJ2-3; 12 nucleotides match TRBD2. The J segment lost 10 bases and the V segment lost 0 bases, leaving 8 bases of the junction unmatched. Germline V lookup: CDR1 LGHNA, CDR2 YSLEER. This CDR3 is built from 16 residues. Written as DNA, the CDR3 is TGCGCCAGCAGCCAAGAGGCCGGACTAGCGGGGAGGGCGCAGTATTTT. Translated, it gives CASSQEAGLAGRAQYF.

This chain uses TRBV10-3 with TRBJ1-2, with D unresolved. V shed 8 bases and J shed 0 bases, with 10 bases lying between them. Germline CDR1 ENHRY, CDR2 SYGVKD. The CDR3 extends over 13 amino acids. The CDR3 loop reads CAIHTDANYGYTF. The DNA for the CDR3 is TGTGCCATCCACACGGACGCTAACTATGGCTACACCTTC.

J is TRBJ2-2 and V is TRBV5-1; 10 bases align to TRBD2. The CDR3 length is 16 residues. V lost 4 bases and J lost 0; bases outside the gene matches: 3. CDR1 is SGHRS, CDR2 YFSETQ, per germline. CDR3 sequence (DNA): TGCGCCAGCAGCAAAAGCGGGGGGGCGAACACCGGGGAGCTGTTTTTT. This sequence encodes CASSKSGGANTGELFF.

The chain uses TRBV5-5 and TRBJ1-5; D remains ambiguous. Trimming took 4 bases from V and 2 from J, leaving 13 bases between them. This CDR3 is 15 amino acids long. Per the germline V gene, CDR1 is SGHKS and CDR2 is YYEKEE (reference sequence). CDR3 in DNA: TGTGCCAGCAGCCCTCGGCTAGACGGCAATCAGCCCCAGCATTTT. Translated, it gives CASSPRLDGNQPQHF.

The CDR3 DNA is TGTGCCAGCAGCGCCCCTCCGGGACAGGGGGACACTGAAGCTTTCTTT. Protein: CASSAPPGQGDTEAFF. The chain employs TRBV9 and TRBJ1-1; 11 bases map to TRBD1. The CDR3 totals 16 residues. V was pared by 3 bases and J by 3 bases, with 7 bases of the junction left unmatched. In germline, CDR1 is SGDLS, CDR2 YYNGEE.

This rearrangement joins TRBV9 to TRBJ2-1, with 9 bases matching TRBD2. With 2 bases clipped from V and 9 bases from J, the junction kept 9 bases outside the gene matches. Germline V gene data show CDR1 as SGDLS and CDR2 as YYNGEE. This CDR3 region has 15 residues. CDR3 in amino acids: CASSVAGGHAGEQFF. The CDR3, as DNA: TGTGCCAGCAGCGTTGCGGGGGGGCACGCCGGTGAGCAGTTCTTC.

The V and J genes are TRBV9 and TRBJ1-2, with D possibly TRBD1 on 6 matching bases. CDR1 SGDLS and CDR2 YYNGEE come from the germline V gene. The germline V and J ends were trimmed by 0 bases and 4 bases, with 13 bases remaining between them. The CDR3 is 15 residues long. CDR3 coding DNA: TGTGCCAGCAGCGTAGTTGAGGGGGTGAGCTATGGCTACACCTTC. Translation gives CASSVVEGVSYGYTF.

The chain is built from TRBV5-8 and TRBJ1-6, with 7 bases fitting TRBD1. Germline V gene lookup returns CDR1 SGHTS and CDR2 YDEGEE. The CDR3 sequence is 13 residues long. J was trimmed by 8 bases and V by 4 bases; bases with no gene match: 3. In DNA, the CDR3 is TGTGCCAGCAGCGACAGGGTAGATTCACCCCTCCACTTT. Translated: CASSDRVDSPLHF.

This clone was detected only a few times. V gene TRBV11-2 combines with J gene TRBJ1-2, with unresolved D. V was shortened by 0 bases and J by 3 bases, with 5 bases between the two germline ends. CDR3 length: 13 residues. Germline V gene lookup returns CDR1 SGHAT and CDR2 FQNNGV. In DNA form, the CDR3 reads TGTGCCAGCAGCTTAGACAACTACTATGGCTACACCTTC. Amino acids: CASSLDNYYGYTF.

The chain is built from TRBV7-3 and TRBJ2-5; no reliable D call. Per the germline V gene, CDR1 is SGHTA and CDR2 is FQGTGA. The CDR3 extends over 14 amino acids. Trimming took off 0 bases at V and 5 bases at J, with 10 bases between the two ends. CDR3 region: CASSLTAESETQYF. The CDR3 DNA follows: TGTGCCAGCAGCTTAACCGCGGAATCGGAGACCCAGTACTTC. Full variable domain (missing parts from reference TRBV7-3 and TRBJ2-5): GAGVSQTPSNKVTEKGKYVELRCDPISGHTALYWYRQSLGQGPEFLIYFQGTGAADDSGLPNDRFFAVRPEGSVSTLKIQRTERGDSAVYLCASSLTAESETQYFGPGTRLLVL.

The V gene is TRBV27, the J gene TRBJ1-1, with D possibly being TRBD1 (5 bases). CDR1 and CDR2 from the germline V gene are MNHEY and SMNVEV (reference sequence). The CDR3 is 13 amino acids. The germline V and J ends were trimmed by 5 bases and 3 bases, with 10 bases remaining between them. The CDR3 DNA reads as TGTGCCAGCAGTAGGAACAGGTACACTGAAGCTTTCTTT. Translation gives CASSRNRYTEAFF.

V and J are TRBV6-1 and TRBJ1-2; 7 positions match TRBD1. The germline gives CDR1 MNHNS, CDR2 SASEGT. V shed 1 base, J shed 3 bases, and the junction held 5 bases outside the gene matches. This CDR3 has 15 amino acids. The CDR3 coding sequence is TGTGCCAGCAGTGAAGTGGGAGGGGGCCACTATGGCTACACCTTC. Protein: CASSEVGGGHYGYTF.

The chain employs TRBV4-2 and TRBJ2-7; 13 nucleotides agree with TRBD2. The CDR3 has 16 residues. The ends lost 4 bases at V and 1 base at J; junction bases unmatched: 4. The germline V gene encodes CDR1 LGHNA and CDR2 YNFKEQ. CDR3 in DNA: TGTGCCAGCAGCCGGACTAGCGGGGGTCGGTCCTACGAGCAGTACTTC. Translating it yields CASSRTSGGRSYEQYF.

This clone was found once. This chain uses TRBV4-1 with TRBJ1-3, with 7 bases identical to TRBD1. From germline, CDR1 is MGHRA and CDR2 YSYEKL. Losses at the gene ends were 1 base for V and 4 bases for J; bases not matched to a gene: 7. The CDR3 has 16 residues. The CDR3 is CASSQALQGSGNTIYF. The DNA of the CDR3 is TGCGCCAGCAGCCAAGCCCTACAGGGGTCCGGAAACACCATATATTTT.

The rearrangement uses TRBV27 and TRBJ1-2, with D unresolved. The germline V and J ends were trimmed by 4 bases and 1 base, with 4 bases remaining between them. Germline CDR1 MNHEY, CDR2 SMNVEV (reference sequence). The CDR3 spans 12 residues. CDR3 residues: CASSSNNYGYTF. The CDR3 nucleotides are TGTGCCAGCAGTTCCAATAACTATGGCTACACCTTC.

This clone has just a few counts. The CDR3 protein is CASCAGTTGGGEQFF. In DNA form, the CDR3 reads TGTGCCAGTTGTGCCGGGACTACCGGGGGAGGGGAGCAGTTCTTC. This chain joins TRBV28 and TRBJ2-1; 7 bases line up with TRBD2. Germline loops: CDR1 MDHEN, CDR2 SYDVKM. The V and J ends lost 9 bases and 10 bases, in that order; junction bases with no gene match: 18. The CDR3 has 15 residues. Drawing the rest from reference TRBV28 and TRBJ2-1, the complete variable domain is DVKVTQSSRYLVKRTGEKVFLECVQDMDHENMFWYRQDPGLGLRLIYFSYDVKMKEKGDIPEGYSVSREKKERFSLILESASTNQTSMYLCASCAGTTGGGEQFFGPGTRLTVL.